Shown below are 13 T cell receptor beta chains from a single sample sequenced in a study of CD8+ T cells in alopecia areata. Reverse transcription of extracted RNA yielded cDNA, which provided the sequencing template. The data were produced by immunoSEQ multiplex PCR, yet TCRdb's version contains in-frame clones alone and is incomplete. The repertoire holds approximately 280,000 clones, with 58% as singletons. The treatment: oral pan-JAK inhibitor, 5-10 mg twice daily. Sequenced material: CD4+ T cells sorted from blood, taken at week 24, from a patient treated with tofacitinib. These receptors all stem from a human donor with alopecia areata.

The genes are TRBV10-3 and TRBJ2-5; D might be TRBD2 (6 bases). V gave up 2 bases and J gave up 1 base, with 8 bases separating them. Germline loops: CDR1 ENHRY, CDR2 SYGVKD. The CDR3 spans 14 residues. CDR3 sequence reads: CAISEGGSQETQYF. The CDR3 DNA is TGTGCCATCAGTGAGGGGGGGAGCCAAGAGACCCAGTACTTC.

The CDR3 here is CASSFSLNTEAFF. For the CDR3, the DNA is TGTGCCAGCAGCTTTAGCCTGAACACTGAAGCTTTCTTT. J is TRBJ1-1 and V is TRBV11-3; D is undetermined. The V gene lost 3 bases and the J gene lost 0 bases, with 5 bases spanning the gap. The length of the CDR3 is 13 residues. Germline CDR1 reads SGHNT; CDR2 reads YENEEA.

The V call is TRBV2, the J call TRBJ2-3; possible D gene TRBD2, 7 bases. The CDR3 length is 14 residues. CDR1 and CDR2 (germline): SNHLY, FYNNEI. V was trimmed by 7 bases and J by 4 bases, leaving 15 bases between them. Written as DNA, the CDR3 is TGTGCCAGCAAAGGGGGGGGCCCCCCAGATACGCAGTATTTT. This codes for CASKGGGPPDTQYF.

The chain carries TRBV11-2 and TRBJ1-1; weak D call: TRBD1 (6 bases). The CDR3 loop spans 15 amino acids. Germline-derived CDR1 and CDR2 are SGHAT and FQNNGV. V lost 4 bases and J 3 bases, leaving 15 bases between the germline ends. The CDR3 DNA sequence: TGTGCCAGCAGCTCGCTGACAGGAGGGGACACTGAAGCTTTCTTT. Amino acid sequence: CASSSLTGGDTEAFF.

This chain links TRBV7-2 with TRBJ2-3, with 9 positions matching TRBD2. Germline CDR1 and CDR2: SGHTA and FQGNSA. This CDR3 spans 16 amino acids. After removal of 5 bases from V and 5 bases from J, the junction contained 11 bases not matched to a gene. The CDR3 reads CASSLYSGGVGDTQYF. The DNA for the CDR3 is TGTGCCAGCAGCCTTTATAGCGGGGGCGTGGGAGATACGCAGTATTTT. Looking up the rest from reference TRBV7-2 and TRBJ2-3 gives the full variable domain: GAGVSQSPSNKVTEKGKDVELRCDPISGHTALYWYRQSLGQGLEFLIYFQGNSAPDKSGLPSDRFSAERTGGSVSTLTIQRTQQEDSAVYLCASSLYSGGVGDTQYFGPGTRLTVL.

The rearrangement links TRBV5-1 to TRBJ1-6; 9 nucleotides match TRBD1. Trimming took 0 bases from V and 5 from J; bases not matched to a gene: 0. Germline lookup yields CDR1 SGHRS and CDR2 YFSETQ. The CDR3 has 15 residues. The DNA for the CDR3 is TGCGCCAGCAGCTTGGGACAGGGGGATAATTCACCCCTCCACTTT. This sequence encodes CASSLGQGDNSPLHF.

This clone was counted between two and nine times. In nucleotides, the CDR3 is TGTGCCATCAGTGTGACAGGGTCTGAAAAACTGTTTTTT. Encoded protein: CAISVTGSEKLFF. V usage is TRBV10-3 and J usage is TRBJ1-4, with TRBD1 matching 7 bases. Germline V gene lookup returns CDR1 ENHRY and CDR2 SYGVKD. The CDR3 runs 13 residues. Losses at the gene ends were 4 bases for V and 7 bases for J; bases not matched to a gene: 3.

This clone was picked up a small number of times. This chain links TRBV5-1 with TRBJ2-5; 7 nucleotides agree with TRBD1. The CDR3 contains 15 residues. The V gene's germline CDR1 is SGHRS and CDR2 YFSETQ. V was pared by 5 bases and J by 2 bases, with 9 bases of the junction left unmatched. In DNA form, the CDR3 reads TGCGCCAGCAGGGAGGCACAGGGGAATCAAGAGACCCAGTACTTC. Translating it yields CASREAQGNQETQYF.

The genes are TRBV29-1 and TRBJ2-5; 9 positions match TRBD1. CDR3 length: 12 residues. Trimming took 6 bases from V and 1 from J; bases not matched to a gene: 0. CDR1 SQVTM and CDR2 ANQGSEA come from the germline V gene. DNA for the CDR3: TGCAGCGTGACAGGGGGCCAAGAGACCCAGTACTTC. Protein product: CSVTGGQETQYF.

This rearrangement joins TRBV5-6 to TRBJ2-2; weak D call: TRBD2 (6 bases). Trimming stripped 7 bases from V and 4 bases from J, with 11 bases between. Germline CDR1 is SGHDT and CDR2 is YYEEEE. This CDR3 has 13 residues. The CDR3 DNA sequence: TGTGCCAGCGGGGGACTGGGCACCGGGGAGCTGTTTTTT. Amino acid sequence: CASGGLGTGELFF.

The rearrangement uses TRBV5-1 and TRBJ1-4; D is possibly TRBD1 (5 bases). V dropped 4 bases and J dropped 7 bases, with 14 bases sitting between them. CDR1 and CDR2 from the germline V gene are SGHRS and YFSETQ. The length of the CDR3 is 14 residues. The CDR3 here is CASSPSGGAEKLFF. The CDR3, as DNA: TGCGCCAGCAGCCCGTCTGGAGGGGCTGAAAAACTGTTTTTT.

The chain carries TRBV7-2 and TRBJ2-1; D is undetermined. This CDR3 has 12 amino acids. V lost 2 bases to trimming and J lost 8 bases, with 7 bases between them. Germline values: CDR1 SGHTA, CDR2 FQGNSA. CDR3 region: CASSLMSYEQFF. The CDR3 region has the DNA TGTGCCAGCAGCTTAATGAGCTATGAGCAGTTCTTC.

The J gene is TRBJ2-6, the V gene TRBV5-1; D unclear. The V end was cut by 0 bases, the J end by 0 bases, with 4 bases between. The CDR3 runs to 15 residues. Germline CDR1 and CDR2: SGHRS and YFSETQ. In nucleotides, the CDR3 is TGCGCCAGCAGCTTGGCGGGCTCTGGGGCCAACGTCCTGACTTTC. Its protein product is CASSLAGSGANVLTF.